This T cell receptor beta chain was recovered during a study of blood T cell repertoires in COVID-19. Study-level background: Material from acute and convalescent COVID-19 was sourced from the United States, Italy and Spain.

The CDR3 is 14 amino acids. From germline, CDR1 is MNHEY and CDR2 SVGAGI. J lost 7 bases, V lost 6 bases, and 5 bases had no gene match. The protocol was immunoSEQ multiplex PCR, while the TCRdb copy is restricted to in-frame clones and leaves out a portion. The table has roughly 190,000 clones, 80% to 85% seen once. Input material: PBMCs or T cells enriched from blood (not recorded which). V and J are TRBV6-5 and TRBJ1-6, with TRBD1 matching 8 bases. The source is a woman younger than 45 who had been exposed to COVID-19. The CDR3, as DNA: TGTGCCAGCAGACCCCGGACAGGGAATTCACCCCTCCACTTT. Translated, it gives CASRPRTGNSPLHF.